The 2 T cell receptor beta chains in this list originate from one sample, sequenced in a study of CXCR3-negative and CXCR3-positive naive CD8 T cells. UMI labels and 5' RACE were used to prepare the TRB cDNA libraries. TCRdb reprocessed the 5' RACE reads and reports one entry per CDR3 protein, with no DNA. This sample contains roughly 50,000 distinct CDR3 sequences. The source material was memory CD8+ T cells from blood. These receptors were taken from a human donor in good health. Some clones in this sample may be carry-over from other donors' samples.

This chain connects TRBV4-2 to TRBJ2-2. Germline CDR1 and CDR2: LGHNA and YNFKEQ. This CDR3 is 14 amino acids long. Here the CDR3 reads CASSQGEITGELFF.

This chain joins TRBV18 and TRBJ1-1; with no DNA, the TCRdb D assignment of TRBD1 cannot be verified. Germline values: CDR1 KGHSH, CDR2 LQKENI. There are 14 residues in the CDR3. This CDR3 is CASLQGRPNTEAFF. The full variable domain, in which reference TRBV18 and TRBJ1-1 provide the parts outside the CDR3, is NAGVMQNPRHLVRRRGQEARLRCSPMKGHSHVYWYRQLPEEGLKFMVYLQKENIIDESGMPKERFSAEFPKEGPSILRIQQVVRGDSAAYFCASLQGRPNTEAFFGQGTRLTVV.